The entry below gives a single TCR beta chain sequence along with its context. Its target is unknown. The sample holds other DNA sequences that translate to the same CDR3. The data stem from a study of shared clonotypes between healthy human individuals. Sequenced by immunoSEQ multiplex PCR; TCRdb stores in-frame clones only, minus some. The sample includes hundreds of thousands of clones, roughly 72% of them seen just once. CDR1 SNHLY and CDR2 FYNNEI come from the germline V gene. This CDR3 spans 13 amino acids. Trimming shortened V by 4 bases and J by 2 bases, and 9 bases separated the two germline ends. Whole-study findings and limits: Only blood samples were collected, and tissue repertoires likely differ.

The rearrangement links TRBV2 to TRBJ2-7; D is uncertain. Input material: memory CD4+ T cells sorted from blood. Noted subset: CD45RA-negative fraction. The clonotype originates from a woman between 25 and 40 years old in good health. Written as DNA, the CDR3 is TGTGCCAGCAGTGGGGCGGTTACCTACGAGCAGTACTTC. This encodes CASSGAVTYEQYF.